Sequencing of this T cell receptor beta chain was carried out in a study of blood T cell repertoires in COVID-19. Study-wide background: Sample material is recorded as cDNA or gDNA derived from T cells, B-cell-depleted T cells, or PBMCs.

The assay was immunoSEQ multiplex PCR, and TCRdb's table has in-frame clones only and misses some. The sample carries roughly 100,000 clones, about 88% recorded once. V dropped 4 bases and J dropped 9 bases, with 11 bases sitting between them. This CDR3 contains 12 residues. The V gene's germline CDR1 is WSHSY and CDR2 SAAADI. Sequenced: peripheral blood. The chain has TRBV10-2 and TRBJ2-3; D possibly corresponds to TRBD2 (5 bases). The TCR sequence derives from a human donor in a cohort sampled during active COVID-19. In DNA, the CDR3 is TGCGCCAGCAGTGTCGGGAATCTGACGCAGTATTTT. The encoded protein is CASSVGNLTQYF.